These 32 T cell receptor beta chains were all obtained from the same sample, sequenced in a study of T cell repertoires in cytomegalovirus infection. TCRdb analysed the reads with MiXCR anew, one entry per CDR3 protein. The sample holds some 220,000 distinct CDR3 sequences, 9% to 15% seen once. Sequenced material: PBMCs. These receptors all come from a human donor in good health (CMV status not recorded). Some clones in this sample may be carry-over from other donors' samples.

In this sample, this clonotype turned up many times. J is TRBJ1-5 and V is TRBV7-9; 8 bases map to TRBD1. V lost 0 bases to trimming and J lost 4 bases; unmatched junction nucleotides: 5. This CDR3 is built from 16 residues. The germline V gene has CDR1 SEHNR and CDR2 FQNEAQ (reference sequence). CDR3 in DNA: TGTGCCAGCAGCTTAGCGGGTCAGGGGGCAAATCAGCCCCAGCATTTT. It codes for CASSLAGQGANQPQHF.

The J gene is TRBJ2-7, the V gene TRBV28; TRBD2 is a possible D gene (5 bases). Per the germline V gene, CDR1 is MDHEN and CDR2 is SYDVKM. The V and J ends lost 2 bases and 2 bases respectively, with 13 bases between them. The CDR3 extends over 15 amino acids. This CDR3 reads CASSLNWSGTYEQYF. CDR3 coding DNA: TGTGCCAGCAGTTTAAACTGGAGCGGAACCTACGAGCAGTACTTC.

The V gene is TRBV15, the J gene TRBJ2-7; 12 bases map to TRBD1. This CDR3 spans 16 amino acids. The germline V gene encodes CDR1 LNHNV and CDR2 YYDKDF (reference sequence). With V trimmed by 0 bases and J by 6 bases, 6 bases remained unmatched. As DNA, the CDR3 is TGTGCCACCAGCAGAGATAAGGGACAGGGGGCGTTCGAGCAGTACTTC. Its protein is CATSRDKGQGAFEQYF.

This clonotype occurred many times. The CDR3 reads CASSSSTGNGITLHF. The CDR3 DNA sequence: TGCGCCAGCAGCTCCTCGACAGGGAACGGGATCACCCTCCACTTT. The chain uses TRBV5-1 and TRBJ1-6, with 7 bases fitting TRBD1. The CDR3 has 15 amino acids. Germline CDR1 reads SGHRS; CDR2 reads YFSETQ. With V trimmed by 3 bases and J by 14 bases, 14 bases remained unmatched.

This clonotype was picked up many times. The V call is TRBV28, the J call TRBJ1-4, with a weak D call TRBD1 (5 bases). Germline-derived CDR1 and CDR2 are MDHEN and SYDVKM. The CDR3 length is 13 residues. V was clipped by 9 bases and J by 5 bases, with 13 bases between them. CDR3 loop: CASCRQLNEKLFF. CDR3 nucleotides: TGTGCCAGTTGCCGACAGTTGAATGAAAAACTGTTTTTT. Filled out from reference TRBV28 and TRBJ1-4, the complete variable domain reads DVKVTQSSRYLVKRTGEKVFLECVQDMDHENMFWYRQDPGLGLRLIYFSYDVKMKEKGDIPEGYSVSREKKERFSLILESASTNQTSMYLCASCRQLNEKLFFGSGTQLSVL.

This clonotype was recorded a few times. The rearrangement links TRBV2 to TRBJ2-2, with 10 bases matching TRBD2. V shed 6 bases, J shed 1 base, and the junction held 2 bases outside the gene matches. CDR1 and CDR2 (germline): SNHLY, FYNNEI. There are 15 residues in the CDR3. The CDR3 loop reads CASRASGRNTGELFF. The CDR3 bases are TGTGCCAGCAGAGCTAGCGGGAGGAACACCGGGGAGCTGTTTTTT.

This clonotype was detected ten times or more. The gene calls are TRBV2 and TRBJ2-3; maybe TRBD2 (5 bases). The CDR3 extends over 13 amino acids. V lost 7 bases, J lost 3 bases, and 11 bases lay in between. Germline V gene lookup returns CDR1 SNHLY and CDR2 FYNNEI. The CDR3 sequence is CASTQRRTDTQYF. Written as DNA, the CDR3 is TGTGCCAGCACCCAAAGGAGGACAGATACGCAGTATTTT.

This clonotype has more than one count but fewer than ten. This chain joins TRBV4-3 and TRBJ2-3; 8 bases match TRBD2. J gave up 1 base and V 1 base, and 4 bases lay outside the gene matches. CDR3 length: 16 residues. Looked up from germline, CDR1 is LGHNA and CDR2 is YSLEER. This CDR3 reads CASSQGTGGRTDTQYF. CDR3 nucleotide sequence: TGCGCCAGCAGCCAAGGAACGGGGGGGCGCACAGATACGCAGTATTTT.

This clonotype has a count of ten or more. This chain links TRBV7-3 with TRBJ2-3, with 7 bases that match TRBD1. CDR1 is SGHTA and CDR2 is FQGTGA in the germline V gene. V shed 4 bases, J shed 0 bases, and the junction held 7 bases outside the gene matches. The CDR3 has 16 residues. Here the CDR3 reads CASSSSTGRSTDTQYF. CDR3 DNA sequence: TGTGCCAGCAGCTCTTCGACAGGGCGAAGCACAGATACGCAGTATTTT.

This clonotype occurred many times. The chain employs TRBV7-2 and TRBJ2-5, with D perhaps given as TRBD1 or TRBD2 (5 bases each). CDR1 is SGHTA and CDR2 is FQGNSA in the germline V gene. The V end lost 5 bases, the J end lost 5 bases, and 12 bases lay between the germline ends. The CDR3 sequence is 13 residues long. This CDR3 is CASSTTRGETQYF. The CDR3 coding sequence is TGTGCCAGCAGCACCACTCGGGGCGAGACCCAGTACTTC.

Written as DNA, the CDR3 is TGTGCCAGCAGCGTAGGGGGAGAGGGCTCCTATGGCTACACCTTC. Translating gives CASSVGGEGSYGYTF. The chain carries TRBV9 and TRBJ1-2; D gene unclear. With 0 bases removed from V and 4 bases from J, the gap between germline ends came to 13 bases. Germline assignment: CDR1 SGDLS and CDR2 YYNGEE. The CDR3 extends over 15 amino acids. Filled out from reference TRBV9 and TRBJ1-2, the complete variable domain reads DSGVTQTPKHLITATGQRVTLRCSPRSGDLSVYWYQQSLDQGLQFLIQYYNGEERAKGNILERFSAQQFPDLHSELNLSSLELGDSALYFCASSVGGEGSYGYTFGSGTRLTVV.

This sequence joins TRBV5-4 and TRBJ1-2; D may be TRBD1 (6 bases). The CDR3 totals 14 residues. Germline CDR1 SGHNT, CDR2 YYREEE (reference sequence). Between the trimmed V and J ends, which lost 6 bases and 1 base, there was a span of 13 bases. CDR3 sequence reads: CASTGALDNYGYTF. CDR3 DNA: TGTGCCAGCACGGGGGCCCTGGATAACTATGGCTACACCTTC.

This clonotype was detected many times. The gene calls are TRBV7-9 and TRBJ2-7; TRBD2 aligns across 10 bases. This CDR3 has 20 residues. CDR1 and CDR2 (germline): SEHNR, FQNEAQ (reference sequence). The V segment lost 5 bases and the J segment 3 bases; nucleotides outside the gene matches: 22. The CDR3, as DNA: TGTGCCAGCAGCCAGTCGGGACCGAGGGGAGCGGGGGGGCTGGTCTACGAGCAGTACTTC. It encodes CASSQSGPRGAGGLVYEQYF.

In this sample, this clonotype turned up many times. The chain combines TRBV6-2 or TRBV6-3 with TRBJ2-1, with TRBD2 matching over 13 bases. CDR3 length: 15 residues. The germline CDR1 and CDR2 sequences are MNHEY and SVGEGT. The J segment lost 12 bases and the V segment lost 6 bases, leaving 11 bases of the junction unmatched. The CDR3 bases are TGTGCCAGCAGCAGTGGACTAGCGGGAGTAGTGGGGCAGTTCTTC. It encodes CASSSGLAGVVGQFF.

This clonotype showed up many times. V usage is TRBV7-6 and J usage is TRBJ1-2, with a weak D call TRBD1 (5 bases). Germline CDR1 and CDR2: SGHVS and FNYEAQ. The length of the CDR3 is 14 residues. V was clipped by 6 bases and J by 6 bases, with 17 bases between them. CDR3 amino acids: CASRSHLGTDGYTF. CDR3 in DNA: TGTGCCAGCAGAAGTCACCTGGGGACGGATGGCTACACCTTC.

In this sample, this clonotype turned up many times. The chain uses TRBV7-9 and TRBJ2-5; possibly TRBD1 or TRBD2 for D (5 bases each). The V and J ends lost 8 bases and 3 bases respectively, with 13 bases between them. The germline gives CDR1 SEHNR, CDR2 FQNEAQ (reference sequence). The CDR3 loop spans 13 amino acids. CDR3 in amino acids: CASWGPREETQYF. CDR3 in DNA: TGTGCCAGCTGGGGACCCAGAGAAGAGACCCAGTACTTC.

The chain carries TRBV28 and TRBJ1-5; D is unresolved. Germline V lookup: CDR1 MDHEN, CDR2 SYDVKM. The CDR3 length is 11 residues. The V and J ends lost 1 base and 8 bases respectively, with 3 bases between them. CDR3 nucleotides: TGTGCCAGCAGTTTATCGGAGCCCCAGCATTTT. This gives the protein CASSLSEPQHF.

The gene calls are TRBV7-3 and TRBJ2-1; 8 bases are a match to TRBD2. The trim removed 5 bases at V and 7 bases at J, leaving 13 bases unmatched. The CDR3 extends over 16 amino acids. CDR1 and CDR2 from the germline V gene are SGHTA and FQGTGA. CDR3 region: CASSRFSGGGGNEQFF. In DNA form, the CDR3 reads TGTGCCAGCAGCCGATTCTCGGGGGGGGGGGGGAATGAGCAGTTCTTC.

This clonotype occurred many times. V and J are TRBV7-8 and TRBJ2-6; D is perhaps TRBD1 or TRBD2 (6 bases each). This CDR3 has 14 amino acids. Trimming shortened V by 6 bases and J by 7 bases, and 13 bases separated the two germline ends. Germline lookup yields CDR1 SGHVS and CDR2 FQNEAQ. For the CDR3, the DNA is TGTGCCAGCAGTTCGCTGGGGGGCGCCAACGTCCTGACTTTC. Translated: CASSSLGGANVLTF.

In its sample, this clonotype was seen many times. The chain combines TRBV7-2 with TRBJ1-2, with 12 bases aligning to TRBD1. The CDR3 loop spans 16 amino acids. V lost 3 bases to trimming and J lost 7 bases; unmatched junction nucleotides: 9. In germline, CDR1 is SGHTA, CDR2 FQGNSA. The CDR3 nucleotides read TGTGCCAGCAGCTTGCCCAGGGACAGGGGGCGTGGTGGCTACACCTTC. Translating gives CASSLPRDRGRGGYTF.

This clonotype has a count of ten or more. The chain joins TRBV6-5 to TRBJ1-2, with a tentative D call TRBD1 (5 bases). V lost 6 bases and J 2 bases, leaving 10 bases between the germline ends. The V gene's germline CDR1 is MNHEY and CDR2 SVGAGI. This CDR3 is built from 13 residues. The CDR3 coding sequence is TGTGCCAGCAGGTCGACAGCAAACTATGGCTACACCTTC. Translated: CASRSTANYGYTF.

The V and J genes are TRBV9 and TRBJ2-1, with D possibly matching TRBD2 (6 bases). Germline CDR1 reads SGDLS; CDR2 reads YYNGEE. This CDR3 region has 14 residues. V lost 0 bases, J lost 3 bases, and 7 bases lay in between. The chain's CDR3 is CASSVGGDYNEQFF. As DNA, the CDR3 is TGTGCCAGCAGCGTAGGGGGGGACTACAATGAGCAGTTCTTC. Looking up the rest from reference TRBV9 and TRBJ2-1 gives the full variable domain: DSGVTQTPKHLITATGQRVTLRCSPRSGDLSVYWYQQSLDQGLQFLIQYYNGEERAKGNILERFSAQQFPDLHSELNLSSLELGDSALYFCASSVGGDYNEQFFGPGTRLTVL.

This clonotype was counted a few times. The chain has TRBV5-4 and TRBJ2-3, with 10 bases lining up with TRBD2. J lost 3 bases, V lost 4 bases, and 14 bases had no gene match. The CDR3 consists of 18 residues. Germline V gives CDR1 SGHNT, CDR2 YYREEE (reference sequence). The CDR3 nucleotides are TGTGCCAGCAGCCCAACCACCTTAGCGGGAGGAATGACAGATACGCAGTATTTT. Its protein product is CASSPTTLAGGMTDTQYF.

In its sample, this clonotype was seen many times. The rearrangement links TRBV28 to TRBJ2-7; 10 bases line up with TRBD2. CDR3 length: 15 residues. Per the germline V gene, CDR1 is MDHEN and CDR2 is SYDVKM. The J segment lost 4 bases and the V segment lost 4 bases, leaving 7 bases of the junction unmatched. CDR3 DNA: TGTGCCAGCAGTTATCTAGCGGGAGCAGCTTACGAGCAGTACTTC. Amino acid sequence: CASSYLAGAAYEQYF.

This clonotype came up a few times. The chain carries TRBV5-1 and TRBJ1-2, with TRBD1 matching 7 bases. The CDR3 is made up of 16 amino acids. Germline values: CDR1 SGHRS, CDR2 YFSETQ. J was trimmed by 0 bases and V by 0 bases; bases with no gene match: 5. The CDR3 reads CASSLEGQGANYGYTF. CDR3 bases: TGCGCCAGCAGCTTGGAAGGCCAGGGGGCTAACTATGGCTACACCTTC.

This clonotype came up many times. The chain recombines TRBV7-2 with TRBJ2-1; no reliable D call. V dropped 5 bases and J dropped 0 bases, with 8 bases sitting between them. The CDR3 sequence is 14 residues long. From germline, CDR1 is SGHTA and CDR2 FQGNSA. CDR3 in amino acids: CASSVAVSYNEQFF. The CDR3 DNA reads as TGTGCCAGCAGCGTGGCAGTCTCCTACAATGAGCAGTTCTTC.

This clonotype has ten or more counts. The chain is built from TRBV19 and TRBJ2-2, with 8 bases that match TRBD1. The CDR3 consists of 16 residues. V shed 3 bases, J shed 0 bases, and the junction held 3 bases outside the gene matches. Germline loops: CDR1 LNHDA, CDR2 SQIVND (reference sequence). CDR3 region: CASSILTGANTGELFF. In DNA form, the CDR3 reads TGTGCCAGTAGTATTTTGACAGGGGCGAACACCGGGGAGCTGTTTTTT.

The sample holds a few counts of this clonotype. The rearrangement joins TRBV29-1 to TRBJ1-4; unclear D gene. This CDR3 contains 13 residues. V lost 2 bases and J 8 bases, leaving 12 bases between the germline ends. Germline assignment: CDR1 SQVTM and CDR2 ANQGSEA. The CDR3 nucleotides are TGCAGCGTTGAAAGGGAAGATAGAGAAAAACTGTTTTTT. Translation: CSVEREDREKLFF.

In this sample, this clonotype turned up many times. The rearrangement joins TRBV7-2 to TRBJ1-6; the D is unclear. The germline V gene has CDR1 SGHTA and CDR2 FQGNSA. This CDR3 is built from 15 residues. The V end was cut by 3 bases, the J end by 6 bases, with 12 bases between. The CDR3 DNA follows: TGTGCCAGCAGCTTGGTGCCGGAACCTAATTCACCCCTCCACTTT. Translation: CASSLVPEPNSPLHF.

Ten or more counts support this clonotype. This chain connects TRBV6-5 to TRBJ2-1; possibly TRBD2 for D (8 bases). V gave up 7 bases and J gave up 3 bases, with 13 bases separating them. Germline CDR1 MNHEY, CDR2 SVGAGI. CDR3 length: 14 amino acids. CDR3 nucleotide sequence: TGTGCCAGCAACGGGAGGGGGCACTACAATGAGCAGTTCTTC. Translating gives CASNGRGHYNEQFF.

Notes on this clonotype: A read error may be the cause here, since a much bigger clone is one base away. This chain links TRBV27 with TRBJ2-6, with D maybe TRBD1 (7 bases). V was trimmed by 6 bases and J by 2 bases, leaving 17 bases between them. Germline CDR1 is MNHEY and CDR2 is SMNVEV (reference sequence). This CDR3 comprises 17 residues. CDR3 protein: CASSSDREVTGANVLTF. The CDR3 coding sequence is TGTGCCAGCAGCTCAGACAGGGAGGTGACTGGGGCCAACGTCCTGACTTTC. Complete variable domain (other parts from reference TRBV27 and TRBJ2-6): EAQVTQNPRYLITVTGKKLTVTCSQNMNHEYMSWYRQDPGLGLRQIYYSMNVEVTDKGDVPEGYKVSRKEKRNFPLILESPSPNQTSLYFCASSSDREVTGANVLTFGAGSRLTVL.

This clonotype came up many times. The genes are TRBV7-2 and TRBJ1-5, with a tentative D call TRBD1 (5 bases). The CDR3 runs 15 residues. V was clipped by 3 bases and J by 7 bases, with 16 bases between them. Germline V gives CDR1 SGHTA, CDR2 FQGNSA. CDR3 residues: CASSLGGGPNQPQHF. The CDR3 nucleotides read TGTGCCAGCAGCTTGGGGGGGGGTCCGAACCAGCCCCAGCATTTT.